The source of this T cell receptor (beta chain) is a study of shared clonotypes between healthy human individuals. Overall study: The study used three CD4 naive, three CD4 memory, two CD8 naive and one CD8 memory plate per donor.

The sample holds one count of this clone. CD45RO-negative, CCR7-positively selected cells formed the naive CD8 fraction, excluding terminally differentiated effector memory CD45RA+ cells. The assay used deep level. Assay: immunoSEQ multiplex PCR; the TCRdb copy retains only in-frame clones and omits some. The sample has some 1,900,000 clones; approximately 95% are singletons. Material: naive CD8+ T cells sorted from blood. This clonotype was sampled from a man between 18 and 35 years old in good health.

CDR3 sequence (DNA): TGTGCCAGCAGTTCGACCAGCCAAGAGACCCAGTACTTC. It encodes CASSSTSQETQYF. J is TRBJ2-5 and V is TRBV5-6; D uncertain. The CDR3 contains 13 residues. CDR1 is SGHDT, CDR2 YYEEEE, per germline. The ends were cut back, 5 bases at V and 1 base at J, with 9 bases in the middle.